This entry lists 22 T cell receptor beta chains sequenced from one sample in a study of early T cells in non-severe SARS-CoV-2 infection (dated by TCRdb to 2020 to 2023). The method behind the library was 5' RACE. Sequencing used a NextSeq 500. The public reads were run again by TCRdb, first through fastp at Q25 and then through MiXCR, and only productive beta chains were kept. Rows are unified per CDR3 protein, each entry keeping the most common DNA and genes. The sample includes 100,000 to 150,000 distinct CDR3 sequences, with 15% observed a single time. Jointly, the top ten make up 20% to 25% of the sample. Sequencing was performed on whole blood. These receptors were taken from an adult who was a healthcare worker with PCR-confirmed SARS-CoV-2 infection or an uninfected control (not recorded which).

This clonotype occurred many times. The CDR3 spells CASSPREGGNYGYTF. The CDR3 coding sequence is TGTGCCAGCAGCCCCCGGGAGGGAGGGAACTATGGCTACACCTTC. This chain uses TRBV7-9 with TRBJ1-2; unclear D gene. In germline, CDR1 is SEHNR, CDR2 FQNEAQ (reference sequence). V was clipped by 5 bases and J by 2 bases, with 15 bases between them. CDR3 length: 15 amino acids.

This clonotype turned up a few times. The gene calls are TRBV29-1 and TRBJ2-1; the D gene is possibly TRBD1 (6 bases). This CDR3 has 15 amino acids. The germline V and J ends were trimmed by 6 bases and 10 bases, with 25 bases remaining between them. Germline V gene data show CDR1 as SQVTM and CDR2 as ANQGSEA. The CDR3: CSVPPDAGVSWEQFF. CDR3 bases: TGCAGCGTACCCCCGGACGCAGGGGTATCCTGGGAGCAGTTCTTC.

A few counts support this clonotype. The chain's CDR3 is CATSRSGDTQYF. The DNA for the CDR3 is TGTGCCACCAGCAGATCGGGAGATACGCAGTATTTT. V and J are TRBV15 and TRBJ2-3; no clear D. This CDR3 spans 12 amino acids. Germline V gene data show CDR1 as LNHNV and CDR2 as YYDKDF (reference sequence). V lost 2 bases to trimming and J lost 5 bases, with 5 bases between them.

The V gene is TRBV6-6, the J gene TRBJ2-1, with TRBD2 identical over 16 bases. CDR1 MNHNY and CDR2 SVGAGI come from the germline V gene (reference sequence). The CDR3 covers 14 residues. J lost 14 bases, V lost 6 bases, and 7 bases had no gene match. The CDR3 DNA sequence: TGTGCCAGCAGACCCGGGACTAGCGGGGGGGCCAAGTTCTTC. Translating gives CASRPGTSGGAKFF.

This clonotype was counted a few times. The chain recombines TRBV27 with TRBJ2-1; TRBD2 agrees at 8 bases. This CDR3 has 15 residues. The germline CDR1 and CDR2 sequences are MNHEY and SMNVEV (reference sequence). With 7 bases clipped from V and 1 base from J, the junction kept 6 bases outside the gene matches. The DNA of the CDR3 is TGTGCCAGCATTCGTAGCGGGGCTTCCTACAATGAGCAGTTCTTC. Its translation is CASIRSGASYNEQFF.

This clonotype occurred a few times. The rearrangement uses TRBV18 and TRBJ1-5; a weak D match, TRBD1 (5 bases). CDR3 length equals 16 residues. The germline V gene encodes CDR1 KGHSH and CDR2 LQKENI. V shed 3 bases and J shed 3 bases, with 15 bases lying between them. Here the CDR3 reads CASSPNPPGNNQPQHF. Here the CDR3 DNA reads TGTGCCAGCTCACCCAACCCACCAGGGAACAATCAGCCCCAGCATTTT.

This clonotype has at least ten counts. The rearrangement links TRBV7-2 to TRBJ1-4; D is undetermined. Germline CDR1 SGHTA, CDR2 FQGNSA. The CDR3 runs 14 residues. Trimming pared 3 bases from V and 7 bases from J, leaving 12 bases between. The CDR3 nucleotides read TGTGCCAGCAGCTTTTTCAGGAAGGGTGAAAAACTGTTTTTT. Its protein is CASSFFRKGEKLFF.

This chain's CDR3 is CSADRQGVNEKLFF. The DNA of the CDR3 is TGCAGTGCGGATAGACAGGGGGTTAATGAAAAACTGTTTTTT. The genes are TRBV20-1 and TRBJ1-4; TRBD1 matches at 9 bases. Germline assignment: CDR1 DFQATT and CDR2 SNEGSKA (reference sequence). The CDR3 length is 14 residues. With 6 bases clipped from V and 4 bases from J, the junction kept 6 bases outside the gene matches.

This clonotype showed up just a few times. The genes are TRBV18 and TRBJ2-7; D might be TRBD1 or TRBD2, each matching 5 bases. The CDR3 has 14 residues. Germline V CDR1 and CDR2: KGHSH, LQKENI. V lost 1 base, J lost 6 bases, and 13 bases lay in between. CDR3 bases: TGTGCCAGCTCACCACTGTCCCGGGACCGCGAGCAGTACTTC. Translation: CASSPLSRDREQYF.

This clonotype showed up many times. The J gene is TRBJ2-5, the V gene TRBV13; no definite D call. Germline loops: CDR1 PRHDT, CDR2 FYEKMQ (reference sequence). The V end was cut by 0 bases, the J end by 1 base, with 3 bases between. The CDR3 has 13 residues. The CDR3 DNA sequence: TGTGCCAGCAGCTTAGGGGCCCAAGAGACCCAGTACTTC. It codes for CASSLGAQETQYF.

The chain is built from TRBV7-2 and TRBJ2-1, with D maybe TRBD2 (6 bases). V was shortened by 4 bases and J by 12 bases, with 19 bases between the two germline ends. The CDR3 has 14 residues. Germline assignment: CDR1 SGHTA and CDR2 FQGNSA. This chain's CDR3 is CASSSRDSLNGQFF. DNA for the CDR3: TGTGCCAGCAGCTCTAGGGACTCTCTTAACGGGCAGTTCTTC.

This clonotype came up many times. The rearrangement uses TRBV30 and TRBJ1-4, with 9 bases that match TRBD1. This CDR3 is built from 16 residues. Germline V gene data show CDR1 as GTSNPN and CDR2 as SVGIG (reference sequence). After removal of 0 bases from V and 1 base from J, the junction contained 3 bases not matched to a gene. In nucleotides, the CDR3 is TGTGCCTGGAGTGTAACAGGGGGCATAACTAATGAAAAACTGTTTTTT. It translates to CAWSVTGGITNEKLFF.

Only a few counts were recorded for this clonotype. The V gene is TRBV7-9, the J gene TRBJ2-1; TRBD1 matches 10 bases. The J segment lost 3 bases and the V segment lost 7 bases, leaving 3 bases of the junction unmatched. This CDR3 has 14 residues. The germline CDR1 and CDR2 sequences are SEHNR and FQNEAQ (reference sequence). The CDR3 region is CASMGQGNYNEQFF. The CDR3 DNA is TGTGCCAGCATGGGACAGGGGAACTACAATGAGCAGTTCTTC.

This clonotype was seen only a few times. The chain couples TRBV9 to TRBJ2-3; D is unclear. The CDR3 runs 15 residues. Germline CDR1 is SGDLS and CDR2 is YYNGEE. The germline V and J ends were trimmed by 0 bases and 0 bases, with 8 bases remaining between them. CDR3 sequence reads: CASSVGPDSTDTQYF. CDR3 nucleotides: TGTGCCAGCAGCGTAGGACCGGATAGCACAGATACGCAGTATTTT.

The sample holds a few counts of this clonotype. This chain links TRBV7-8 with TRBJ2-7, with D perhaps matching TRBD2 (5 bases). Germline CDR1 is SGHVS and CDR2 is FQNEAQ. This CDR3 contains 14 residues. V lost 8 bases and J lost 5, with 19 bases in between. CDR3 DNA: TGTGCCAGCGGAGGTCTTACGGCCCCCCACGAGCAGTACTTC. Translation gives CASGGLTAPHEQYF.

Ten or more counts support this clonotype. The DNA for the CDR3 is TGTGCCAGTAGTATTCTTCAGGGAAATCAGCCCCAGCATTTT. Its protein product is CASSILQGNQPQHF. The chain combines TRBV19 with TRBJ1-5; TRBD1 might be the D (5 bases). CDR3 length: 14 residues. V gave up 3 bases and J gave up 4 bases, with 10 bases separating them. In germline, CDR1 is LNHDA, CDR2 SQIVND (reference sequence). The full variable domain, in which reference TRBV19 and TRBJ1-5 provide the parts outside the CDR3, is DGGITQSPKYLFRKEGQNVTLSCEQNLNHDAMYWYRQDPGQGLRLIYYSQIVNDFQKGDIAEGYSVSREKKESFPLTVTSAQKNPTAFYLCASSILQGNQPQHFGDGTRLSIL.

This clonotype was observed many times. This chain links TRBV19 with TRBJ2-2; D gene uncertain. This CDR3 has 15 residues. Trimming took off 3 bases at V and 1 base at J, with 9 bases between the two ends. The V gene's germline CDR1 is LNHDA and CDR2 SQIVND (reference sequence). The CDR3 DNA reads TGTGCCAGTAGTATCGGCAGCCAGAACACCGGGGAGCTGTTTTTT. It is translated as CASSIGSQNTGELFF. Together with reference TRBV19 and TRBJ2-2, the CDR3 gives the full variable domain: DGGITQSPKYLFRKEGQNVTLSCEQNLNHDAMYWYRQDPGQGLRLIYYSQIVNDFQKGDIAEGYSVSREKKESFPLTVTSAQKNPTAFYLCASSIGSQNTGELFFGEGSRLTVL.

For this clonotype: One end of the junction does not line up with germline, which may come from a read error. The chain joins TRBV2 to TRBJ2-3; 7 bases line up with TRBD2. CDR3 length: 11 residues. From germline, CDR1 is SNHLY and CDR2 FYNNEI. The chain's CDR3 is CASREAGMQYF. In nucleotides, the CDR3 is TGTGCCAGCAGAGAAGCGGGGATGCAGTATTTT.

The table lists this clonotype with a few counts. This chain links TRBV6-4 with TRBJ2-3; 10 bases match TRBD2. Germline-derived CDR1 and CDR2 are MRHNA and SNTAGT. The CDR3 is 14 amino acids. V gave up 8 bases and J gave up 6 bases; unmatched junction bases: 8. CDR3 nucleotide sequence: TGTGCCAGCGGAAGCGGGGGGGCAACGGATACGCAGTATTTT. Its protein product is CASGSGGATDTQYF.

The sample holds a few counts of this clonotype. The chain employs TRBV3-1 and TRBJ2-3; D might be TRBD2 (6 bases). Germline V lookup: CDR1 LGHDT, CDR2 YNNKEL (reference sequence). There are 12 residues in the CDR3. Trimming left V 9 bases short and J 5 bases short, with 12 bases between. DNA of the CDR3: TGTGCCAGTAGACTAGATGGAGATACGCAGTATTTT. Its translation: CASRLDGDTQYF.

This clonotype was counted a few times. Here the CDR3 reads CASSSTAGQETQYF. CDR3 DNA: TGCGCCAGCAGCTCGACAGCAGGCCAAGAGACCCAGTACTTC. J is TRBJ2-5 and V is TRBV5-1; D might be TRBD1 (5 bases). CDR1 is SGHRS, CDR2 YFSETQ, per germline. The CDR3 spans 14 residues. V was clipped by 3 bases and J by 1 base, with 10 bases between them.

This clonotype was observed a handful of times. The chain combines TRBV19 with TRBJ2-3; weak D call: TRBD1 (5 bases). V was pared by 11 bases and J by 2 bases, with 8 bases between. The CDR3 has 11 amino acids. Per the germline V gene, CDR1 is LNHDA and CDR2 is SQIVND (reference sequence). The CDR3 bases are TGTGCCGCCAGGGCCACAGATACGCAGTATTTT. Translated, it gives CAARATDTQYF.